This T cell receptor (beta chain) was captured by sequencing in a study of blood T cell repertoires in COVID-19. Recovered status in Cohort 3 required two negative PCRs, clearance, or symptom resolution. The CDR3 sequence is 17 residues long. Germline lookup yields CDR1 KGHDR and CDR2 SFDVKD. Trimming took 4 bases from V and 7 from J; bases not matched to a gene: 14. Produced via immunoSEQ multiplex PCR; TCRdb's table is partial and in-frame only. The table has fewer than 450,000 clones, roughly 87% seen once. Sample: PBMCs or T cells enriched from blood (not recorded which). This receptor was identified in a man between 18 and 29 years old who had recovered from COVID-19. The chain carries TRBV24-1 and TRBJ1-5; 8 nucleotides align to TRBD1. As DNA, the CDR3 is TGTGCCACCAGTGACCGCCCCGGGACAGGAGGAGGACAGCCCCAGCATTTT. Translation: CATSDRPGTGGGQPQHF.